The 15 T cell receptor beta chains in this list originate from one sample, sequenced in a study of early T cells in non-severe SARS-CoV-2 infection. TCRdb reanalysed the 5' RACE reads using MiXCR and keeps one entry per CDR3 protein. The sample contains 70,000 to 75,000 distinct CDR3 sequences, approximately 12% of which appear only once. The sequenced sample was whole blood. These receptors were collected from an adult who was a healthcare worker with PCR-confirmed SARS-CoV-2 infection or an uninfected control (not recorded which).

This clonotype was recorded at least ten times. J is TRBJ2-3 and V is TRBV5-1; 7 bases align to TRBD2. The junction had 2 bases not matched to a gene; V was cut back by 1 base and J by 6 bases. This CDR3 has 13 residues. CDR1 and CDR2 (germline): SGHRS, YFSETQ. The CDR3 spells CASSLLGGDTQYF. The CDR3 DNA follows: TGCGCCAGCAGCTTGCTGGGAGGGGATACGCAGTATTTT.

In its sample, this clonotype was seen many times. The rearrangement joins TRBV2 to TRBJ2-3, with TRBD2 matching 8 bases. The CDR3 contains 17 residues. Trimming at V came to 0 bases and at J to 4 bases, leaving 9 bases not matched to a gene. Germline-derived CDR1 and CDR2 are SNHLY and FYNNEI. CDR3 DNA: TGTGCCAGCAGTGAAGCGCTTCTGGGCGGGAGGCCAGATACGCAGTATTTT. Amino acids: CASSEALLGGRPDTQYF.

This clonotype is classed as medium-sized. CDR3 in amino acids: CASSSDRGGMNTEAFF. CDR3 DNA: TGTGCCAGCTCATCCGATAGAGGGGGTATGAACACTGAAGCTTTCTTT. V usage is TRBV18 and J usage is TRBJ1-1; possible D gene TRBD1, 6 bases. Germline V gives CDR1 KGHSH, CDR2 LQKENI. V shed 5 bases and J shed 0 bases, with 16 bases lying between them. This CDR3 has 16 residues.

This clonotype was found many times. The rearrangement links TRBV20-1 to TRBJ2-1, with D maybe TRBD2 (5 bases). The CDR3 contains 14 residues. CDR1 and CDR2 from the germline V gene are DFQATT and SNEGSKA (reference sequence). V was clipped by 0 bases and J by 3 bases, with 9 bases between them. DNA for the CDR3: TGCAGTGCTAGAGAGGGGAGCGACTACAATGAGCAGTTCTTC. Its translation: CSAREGSDYNEQFF.

This clonotype occurred many times. The DNA of the CDR3 is TGTGCCAGCAGCCCAGGGGGGTCCCAAGAGACCCAGTACTTC. Translation gives CASSPGGSQETQYF. The chain carries TRBV4-2 and TRBJ2-5; D may be TRBD1 (7 bases). The CDR3 spans 14 residues. V was pared by 4 bases and J by 1 base, with 10 bases between. The germline V gene encodes CDR1 LGHNA and CDR2 YNFKEQ.

The sample holds many counts of this clonotype. V is TRBV28 and J is TRBJ1-2; 9 positions agree with TRBD1. Trimming at V came to 6 bases and at J to 2 bases, leaving 4 bases not matched to a gene. The V gene's germline CDR1 is MDHEN and CDR2 SYDVKM. The CDR3 totals 14 residues. In DNA, the CDR3 is TGTGCCAGCAGCCGGACAGGGGTAAACTATGGCTACACCTTC. Translating gives CASSRTGVNYGYTF.

In its sample, this clonotype was seen many times. The chain recombines TRBV27 with TRBJ2-1; 9 positions agree with TRBD2. The J segment lost 15 bases and the V segment lost 8 bases, leaving 17 bases of the junction unmatched. Per germline, CDR1 MNHEY and CDR2 SMNVEV (reference sequence). The CDR3 is 14 amino acids. The CDR3 region has the DNA TGTGCCAGCCTCCCGGAAGTTAGCGGGAGTGGCCCGTTCTTC. Its translation: CASLPEVSGSGPFF.

This clonotype was found a few times. The chain is built from TRBV18 and TRBJ1-4, with 7 bases matching TRBD1. The CDR3 is 14 residues long. Per germline, CDR1 KGHSH and CDR2 LQKENI. The J segment lost 3 bases and the V segment lost 2 bases, leaving 0 bases of the junction unmatched. Here the CDR3 reads CASSPGTANEKLFF. CDR3 DNA sequence: TGTGCCAGCTCACCAGGGACAGCTAATGAAAAACTGTTTTTT.

The genes are TRBV20-1 and TRBJ2-1; D may be TRBD1 (6 bases). Looked up from germline, CDR1 is DFQATT and CDR2 is SNEGSKA (reference sequence). The V gene lost 4 bases and the J gene lost 4 bases, with 8 bases spanning the gap. The CDR3 has 12 residues. The CDR3 protein is CSANREYNEQFF. Here the CDR3 DNA reads TGCAGTGCTAACAGGGAATACAATGAGCAGTTCTTC.

This clonotype showed up many times. J is TRBJ2-1 and V is TRBV29-1; TRBD2 matches at 10 bases. The CDR3 contains 10 residues. The V and J ends lost 8 bases and 14 bases, in that order; junction bases with no gene match: 6. CDR1 is SQVTM, CDR2 ANQGSEA, per germline. Here the CDR3 reads CSITSGIEFF. CDR3 bases: TGCAGCATTACTAGCGGGATTGAGTTCTTC.

The V gene is TRBV20-1, the J gene TRBJ1-5; the match to TRBD1 covers 7 bases. CDR1 is DFQATT, CDR2 SNEGSKA, per germline (reference sequence). V lost 6 bases to trimming and J lost 6 bases; unmatched junction nucleotides: 5. The length of the CDR3 is 12 residues. The CDR3 is CSARQGGQPQHF. CDR3 nucleotide sequence: TGCAGTGCCCGACAGGGTGGTCAGCCCCAGCATTTT.

This rearrangement joins TRBV9 to TRBJ1-6; no clear D. The CDR3 contains 14 residues. The V end lost 4 bases, the J end lost 6 bases, and 11 bases lay between the germline ends. Germline V gives CDR1 SGDLS, CDR2 YYNGEE. The CDR3 sequence is CASSRNGLNSPLHF. Written as DNA, the CDR3 is TGTGCCAGCAGCCGGAACGGGCTTAATTCACCCCTCCACTTT.

This clonotype was counted at least ten times. This chain links TRBV5-1 with TRBJ2-1; 11 bases fit TRBD2. From germline, CDR1 is SGHRS and CDR2 YFSETQ. Germline trimming cut 5 bases from V and 7 bases from J; bases unmatched to any gene: 11. This CDR3 has 16 residues. The CDR3 sequence is CASRPLAGGPMNEQFF. The CDR3 DNA reads TGCGCCAGCAGACCCTTAGCGGGAGGGCCTATGAATGAGCAGTTCTTC.

The chain couples TRBV27 to TRBJ2-2; 7 nucleotides align to TRBD1. Trimming at V came to 3 bases and at J to 3 bases, leaving 7 bases not matched to a gene. CDR3 size: 16 residues. Germline lookup yields CDR1 MNHEY and CDR2 SMNVEV (reference sequence). The CDR3: CASSFRGGGYTGELFF. As DNA, the CDR3 is TGTGCCAGCAGTTTCCGAGGGGGCGGGTACACCGGGGAGCTGTTTTTT.

This clonotype showed up just a few times. The chain links TRBV4-1 to TRBJ2-1; possibly TRBD2 for D (6 bases). The CDR3 length is 15 residues. Looked up from germline, CDR1 is MGHRA and CDR2 is YSYEKL. Trimming removed 0 bases at V and 10 bases at J, with 16 bases between. The CDR3 DNA is TGCGCCAGCAGCCAAGAAACGGGAGCTATCAGAGAGCAGTTCTTC. Its translation: CASSQETGAIREQFF.